This section outlines one T cell receptor (beta chain) sequence together with its context. The antigen is undetermined. The ends were cut back, 5 bases at V and 6 bases at J, with 10 bases in the middle. This CDR3 comprises 13 residues. Per germline, CDR1 SEHNR and CDR2 FQNEAQ (reference sequence). Sequencing was performed with immunoSEQ multiplex PCR; in TCRdb, only in-frame clones are kept and a portion is missing. The sample has some 66,000 clones; roughly four fifths are singletons. This sample is part of a study of T cells in localized non-small cell lung cancer. Study findings and constraints: Uninvolved nearby lung showed the greatest T cell clonality, exceeding that found in tumor. Detection in adjacent lung was observed for a median 57 of the top 100 tumor clones. Longer survival (overall) was linked to higher T cell density in blood.

The clonotype originates from a female donor at least 60 years old with stage I lung adenocarcinoma. The rearrangement joins TRBV7-9 to TRBJ2-2; D uncertain. This specimen consisted of peripheral blood, obtained before any cancer treatment. DNA of the CDR3: TGTGCCAGCAGCCCCACGCTGGCCGGGGAGCTGTTTTTT. The encoded protein is CASSPTLAGELFF.